This TCR beta chain comes out of a study of blood T cell repertoires in COVID-19. Study-level information: Samples taken during acute and convalescent COVID-19 were collected in the United States, Italy and Spain. T cells, B-cell-depleted T cells, or PBMCs provided the cDNA or gDNA that served as material.

Per the original data handling: Amplification with reference gene primers provided the estimates of nucleated cell counts. Sequenced by immunoSEQ multiplex PCR; TCRdb stores in-frame clones only, minus some. V and J calls and clone size are as listed in that table; D and trimming were resolved from the DNA. The sample records 40,000 to 45,000 clones, around nine tenths being singletons. This CDR3 has 11 residues. Deletions cut 9 bases from V and 8 bases from J, with 11 bases between. The TCR sequence derives from a human donor in a cohort sampled during active COVID-19. Material: peripheral blood. The chain recombines TRBV12-3 or TRBV12-4 with TRBJ2-1; weak D call: TRBD2 (6 bases). CDR3: CASGTGDEQFF. The CDR3 DNA is TGTGCCAGTGGGACTGGCGATGAGCAGTTCTTC.